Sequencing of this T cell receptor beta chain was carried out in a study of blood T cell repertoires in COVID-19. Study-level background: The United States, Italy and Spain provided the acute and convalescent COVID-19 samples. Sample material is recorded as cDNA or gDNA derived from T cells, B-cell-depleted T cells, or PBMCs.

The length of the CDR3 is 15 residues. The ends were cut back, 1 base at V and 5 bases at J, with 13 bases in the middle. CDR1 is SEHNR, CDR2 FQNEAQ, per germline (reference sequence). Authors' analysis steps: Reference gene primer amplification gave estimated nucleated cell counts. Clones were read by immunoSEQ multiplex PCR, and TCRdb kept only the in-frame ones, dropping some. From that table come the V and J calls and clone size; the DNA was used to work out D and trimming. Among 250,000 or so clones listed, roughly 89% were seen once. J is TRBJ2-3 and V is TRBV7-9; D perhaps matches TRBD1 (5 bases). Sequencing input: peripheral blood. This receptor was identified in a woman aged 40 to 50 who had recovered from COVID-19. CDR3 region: CASSLVTGLRDTQYF. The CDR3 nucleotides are TGTGCCAGCAGCTTAGTTACAGGCCTTCGAGATACGCAGTATTTT.